The entry that follows covers one T cell receptor (beta chain) sequence. Antigen specificity is unknown. A much larger clone differs by one base, so this may be a read error. TCRdb passed the RT-PCR reads through MiXCR, listing each CDR3 protein once. The sample includes 200,000 to 250,000 distinct CDR3 sequences, less than 15% of them seen just once. These data come from a study of response to subunit inactivated influenza vaccine. Broader study findings: With each seasonal influenza vaccination, the authors suggested, few new T cells are recruited.

The J segment lost 4 bases and the V segment lost 5 bases, leaving 5 bases of the junction unmatched. The CDR3 length is 14 residues. Germline loops: CDR1 SGHTA, CDR2 FQGNSA. The source of this sequence is a man aged 50-59 years who received an inactivated influenza vaccine. The rearrangement links TRBV7-2 to TRBJ2-3; 8 bases are a match to TRBD2. The sequencing here drew on non-naive T cells sorted from PBMCs, taken around 15 days before vaccination. This CDR3 is CASSRTSRADTQYF. CDR3 coding DNA: TGTGCCAGCAGCCGGACTAGCCGCGCAGATACGCAGTATTTT. The full variable domain, rest sourced from reference TRBV7-2 and TRBJ2-3, is GAGVSQSPSNKVTEKGKDVELRCDPISGHTALYWYRQSLGQGLEFLIYFQGNSAPDKSGLPSDRFSAERTGGSVSTLTIQRTQQEDSAVYLCASSRTSRADTQYFGPGTRLTVL.